A single sample is the source of the 31 T cell receptor beta chains below, sequenced in a study of blood T cell repertoires in COVID-19. Sequencing was performed with immunoSEQ multiplex PCR; in TCRdb, only in-frame clones are kept and a portion is missing. This sample carries about 120,000 clones, over 70% of them seen once, and the ten largest clones take 30%. The sample comprised peripheral blood. Receptors were obtained from a woman in her 70s with acute or convalescent COVID-19.

This chain connects TRBV29-1 to TRBJ2-7, with D possibly being TRBD1 (6 bases). Germline V gene lookup returns CDR1 SQVTM and CDR2 ANQGSEA. Trimming left V 2 bases short and J 6 bases short, with 17 bases between. CDR3 length: 14 amino acids. CDR3 region: CSVEHPGTLPEQYF. The CDR3 DNA reads TGCAGCGTTGAACATCCCGGGACACTCCCCGAGCAGTACTTC.

This chain joins TRBV30 and TRBJ2-1; D uncertain. V lost 5 bases, J lost 2 bases, and 7 bases lay in between. Looked up from germline, CDR1 is GTSNPN and CDR2 is SVGIG (reference sequence). This CDR3 spans 12 amino acids. The CDR3 DNA reads as TGTGCCTGGGGATCTACCTACAATGAGCAGTTCTTC. Protein sequence: CAWGSTYNEQFF.

This rearrangement joins TRBV7-9 to TRBJ1-2; D perhaps matches TRBD1 (6 bases). Trimming pared 5 bases from V and 5 bases from J, leaving 12 bases between. Germline assignment: CDR1 SEHNR and CDR2 FQNEAQ (reference sequence). CDR3 length: 13 amino acids. Here the CDR3 DNA reads TGTGCCAGCAGCCCACGGACAGAGTATGGCTACACCTTC. Encoded protein: CASSPRTEYGYTF.

This chain joins TRBV12-5 and TRBJ1-5; D not resolved. The ends were cut back, 7 bases at V and 1 base at J, with 8 bases in the middle. CDR1 is LGHNT and CDR2 is FRNRAP in the germline V gene. This CDR3 has 13 amino acids. The CDR3 sequence: CASAPGSNQPQHF. In DNA form, the CDR3 reads TGTGCTAGTGCCCCCGGGAGCAATCAGCCCCAGCATTTT.

The gene calls are TRBV15 and TRBJ1-5; tentatively, D is TRBD1 (5 bases). The CDR3 sequence is 14 residues long. Looked up from germline, CDR1 is LNHNV and CDR2 is YYDKDF (reference sequence). V was clipped by 3 bases and J by 2 bases, with 8 bases between them. The chain's CDR3 is CATSSRQRNQPQHF. CDR3 nucleotides: TGTGCCACCAGCAGCAGACAGCGCAATCAGCCCCAGCATTTT.

The V and J genes are TRBV6-5 and TRBJ1-4; a weak D match, TRBD1 (6 bases). Per germline, CDR1 MNHEY and CDR2 SVGAGI. This CDR3 has 15 residues. The V and J ends lost 4 bases and 2 bases respectively, with 11 bases between them. The CDR3 loop reads CASSFRGQTNEKLFF. The CDR3 coding sequence is TGTGCCAGCAGTTTTCGTGGACAGACTAATGAAAAACTGTTTTTT.

This clone has a single count. The V gene is TRBV25-1, the J gene TRBJ1-3; no reliable D call. V dropped 1 base and J dropped 2 bases, with 9 bases sitting between them. CDR3 size: 15 residues. Germline lookup yields CDR1 MGHDK and CDR2 SYGVNS. The CDR3 sequence is CASSESPTTGNTIYF. In DNA, the CDR3 is TGTGCCAGCAGTGAATCTCCCACAACTGGAAACACCATATATTTT.

V usage is TRBV5-4 and J usage is TRBJ1-2; possible D gene TRBD1, 6 bases. Germline lookup yields CDR1 SGHNT and CDR2 YYREEE (reference sequence). V lost 6 bases and J lost 2, with 17 bases in between. CDR3 length: 15 residues. Here the CDR3 reads CASTLSRGQNYGYTF. In DNA, the CDR3 is TGTGCCAGCACCTTATCCCGTGGACAGAACTATGGCTACACCTTC.

The chain employs TRBV9 and TRBJ2-1; 9 nucleotides line up with TRBD1. Germline V gives CDR1 SGDLS, CDR2 YYNGEE. V shed 3 bases and J 6 bases; nucleotides not matched to a gene: 16. This CDR3 has 18 amino acids. Here the CDR3 DNA reads TGTGCCAGCAGCGCCATCCCGGTGGGGACAGGGCTTTCCAATGAGCAGTTCTTC. This translates into CASSAIPVGTGLSNEQFF.

The rearrangement joins TRBV6-5 to TRBJ1-5; D gene ambiguous. V was cut by 6 bases and J by 0 bases, with 12 bases left in between. The CDR3 runs 15 residues. Looked up from germline, CDR1 is MNHEY and CDR2 is SVGAGI. This CDR3 reads CASRPTHNSNQPQHF. CDR3 bases: TGTGCCAGCAGACCGACACATAATAGCAATCAGCCCCAGCATTTT.

This chain connects TRBV6-5 to TRBJ2-1, with 9 bases identical to TRBD2. J lost 2 bases, V lost 5 bases, and 4 bases had no gene match. CDR3 length equals 15 residues. Germline V gives CDR1 MNHEY, CDR2 SVGAGI. The CDR3 loop reads CASSNSGGPYNEQFF. The CDR3 DNA reads as TGTGCCAGCAGTAACAGCGGGGGGCCCTACAATGAGCAGTTCTTC.

V and J are TRBV27 and TRBJ1-6, with 7 bases aligning to TRBD1. Germline V gene sequence: CDR1 MNHEY, CDR2 SMNVEV (reference sequence). The CDR3 is made up of 16 amino acids. V dropped 4 bases and J dropped 9; count of bases not matched to a gene: 12. CDR3 sequence (DNA): TGTGCCAGCAGTTCTCAGGGGGGACCCGGGAGTTCACCCCTCCACTTT. Translating it yields CASSSQGGPGSSPLHF.

This clone was counted once. The gene calls are TRBV18 and TRBJ2-1, with 10 nucleotides matching TRBD1. CDR1 and CDR2 from the germline V gene are KGHSH and LQKENI. The V segment lost 3 bases and the J segment 8 bases; nucleotides outside the gene matches: 7. This CDR3 has 15 residues. CDR3 protein: CASSPTGGDGYEQFF. The DNA of the CDR3 is TGTGCCAGCTCACCGACAGGGGGCGACGGCTATGAGCAGTTCTTC.

The chain combines TRBV7-8 with TRBJ2-7, with TRBD1 matching over 11 bases. Trimming at V came to 3 bases and at J to 6 bases, leaving 7 bases not matched to a gene. The germline V gene has CDR1 SGHVS and CDR2 FQNEAQ. The CDR3 runs 15 residues. CDR3 DNA: TGTGCCAGCAGCTTGACCGGGACAGGGGGATTCGAGCAGTACTTC. It specifies CASSLTGTGGFEQYF.

The chain couples TRBV2 to TRBJ1-6; 7 positions agree with TRBD1. Germline V gene data show CDR1 as SNHLY and CDR2 as FYNNEI. This CDR3 spans 17 amino acids. V trimming: 4 bases; J trimming: 8 bases; junction bases outside the gene matches: 14. In nucleotides, the CDR3 is TGTGCCAGCAGTGGGGGGGCGGACAGGCGGTTCGATTCACCCCTCCACTTT. It is translated as CASSGGADRRFDSPLHF.

The V and J genes are TRBV19 and TRBJ2-7; 9 bases agree with TRBD2. Trimming at V came to 6 bases and at J to 2 bases, leaving 8 bases not matched to a gene. The CDR3 has 15 amino acids. In germline, CDR1 is LNHDA, CDR2 SQIVND (reference sequence). The CDR3 DNA reads as TGTGCCAGTAGCCTTCTAGCGGGGCCAGCCTACGAGCAGTACTTC. Translating it yields CASSLLAGPAYEQYF.

The rearrangement uses TRBV20-1 and TRBJ1-2, with 7 bases aligning to TRBD1. This CDR3 has 11 residues. Germline V gene data show CDR1 as DFQATT and CDR2 as SNEGSKA (reference sequence). V gave up 6 bases and J gave up 8 bases; unmatched junction bases: 6. The CDR3 here is CSARGVWGYTF. Here the CDR3 DNA reads TGCAGTGCCAGGGGGGTTTGGGGCTACACCTTC.

The chain is built from TRBV13 and TRBJ2-7; 7 bases fit TRBD2. The V gene's germline CDR1 is PRHDT and CDR2 FYEKMQ (reference sequence). The V and J ends lost 3 bases and 5 bases, in that order; junction bases with no gene match: 7. This CDR3 is built from 14 residues. The CDR3 sequence: CASSFSRDYDEQYF. In DNA form, the CDR3 reads TGTGCCAGCAGCTTCTCCCGGGACTACGACGAGCAGTACTTC.

CDR3 residues: CASSLVPVATNEKLFF. For the CDR3, the DNA is TGCGCCAGCAGCTTGGTACCAGTTGCAACTAATGAAAAACTGTTTTTT. V usage is TRBV5-1 and J usage is TRBJ1-4; D unclear. The CDR3 consists of 16 residues. With 0 bases removed from V and 0 bases from J, the gap between germline ends came to 9 bases. Germline V CDR1 and CDR2: SGHRS, YFSETQ.

The genes are TRBV9 and TRBJ2-5, with D unclear. The V and J ends lost 0 bases and 5 bases respectively, with 11 bases between them. This CDR3 contains 14 residues. The germline V gene has CDR1 SGDLS and CDR2 YYNGEE. The CDR3: CASSVAAARETQYF. The CDR3 region has the DNA TGTGCCAGCAGCGTAGCTGCCGCCAGGGAGACCCAGTACTTC.

The chain couples TRBV27 to TRBJ1-6, with 9 bases lining up with TRBD1. V lost 5 bases to trimming and J lost 9 bases; unmatched junction nucleotides: 5. CDR3 length equals 14 residues. Germline-derived CDR1 and CDR2 are MNHEY and SMNVEV (reference sequence). This CDR3 reads CASSIRDRVSPLHF. CDR3 nucleotide sequence: TGTGCCAGCAGTATCCGGGACAGGGTTTCACCCCTCCACTTT.

This clone was observed a few times. The CDR3 region is CASSQTGTETQYF. CDR3 sequence (DNA): TGTGCCAGCAGCCAGACAGGGACGGAGACCCAGTACTTC. V gene TRBV4-2 combines with J gene TRBJ2-5; 7 bases agree with TRBD1. Germline V CDR1 and CDR2: LGHNA, YNFKEQ. Trimming at V came to 3 bases and at J to 5 bases, leaving 3 bases not matched to a gene. This CDR3 spans 13 amino acids.

V gene TRBV7-6 combines with J gene TRBJ2-7, with 8 positions matching TRBD2. Germline V gene lookup returns CDR1 SGHVS and CDR2 FNYEAQ. J gave up 7 bases and V 4 bases, and 12 bases lay outside the gene matches. The CDR3 covers 15 residues. CDR3 nucleotides: TGTGCCAGCAGCTCCCAGGATCGAGGCGGGAGGGAGCAGTACTTC. As protein: CASSSQDRGGREQYF. The entire variable domain, with the rest obtained from reference TRBV7-6 and TRBJ2-7, is as follows: GAGVSQSPRYKVTKRGQDVALRCDPISGHVSLYWYRQALGQGPEFLTYFNYEAQQDKSGLPNDRFSAERPEGSISTLTIQRTEQRDSAMYRCASSSQDRGGREQYFGPGTRLTVT.

The chain joins TRBV28 to TRBJ2-1; D is unclear. V lost 8 bases and J 1 base, leaving 9 bases between the germline ends. Germline CDR1 is MDHEN and CDR2 is SYDVKM. CDR3 length equals 13 residues. The CDR3 DNA is TGTGCCAGCGGGTCCGGGTCCTACAATGAGCAGTTCTTC. Amino acid sequence: CASGSGSYNEQFF.

The rearrangement uses TRBV28 and TRBJ2-5; D remains ambiguous. V dropped 5 bases and J dropped 3 bases, with 7 bases sitting between them. The CDR3 consists of 12 residues. Germline V lookup: CDR1 MDHEN, CDR2 SYDVKM. As DNA, the CDR3 is TGTGCCAGCAGTCTACCGGAAGAGACCCAGTACTTC. This sequence encodes CASSLPEETQYF.

This clone was seen a single time. The V call is TRBV6-5, the J call TRBJ1-5, with D possibly TRBD1 on 5 matching bases. V shed 6 bases and J shed 7 bases, with 13 bases lying between them. CDR1 is MNHEY, CDR2 SVGAGI, per germline. The CDR3 is 13 amino acids. Here the CDR3 reads CASSQEGWQPQHF. CDR3 DNA: TGTGCCAGCAGCCAGGAGGGGTGGCAGCCCCAGCATTTT.

The chain combines TRBV28 with TRBJ1-5; 7 bases fit TRBD1. V was pared by 5 bases and J by 7 bases, with 17 bases of the junction left unmatched. Germline CDR1 reads MDHEN; CDR2 reads SYDVKM. There are 17 residues in the CDR3. The CDR3 DNA sequence: TGTGCCAGCAGTCCGAGGGACAGAGGCCCCCTCGGACAGCCCCAGCATTTT. Its protein is CASSPRDRGPLGQPQHF.

This sequence joins TRBV11-2 and TRBJ2-1; D is possibly TRBD2 (5 bases). The CDR3 runs to 15 residues. Trimming removed 1 base from V and 7 bases from J, with 14 bases in between. The germline V gene has CDR1 SGHAT and CDR2 FQNNGV. Here the CDR3 reads CASSLVWETGNEQFF. CDR3 DNA: TGTGCCAGCAGCTTAGTGTGGGAGACTGGTAATGAGCAGTTCTTC.

This chain links TRBV3-1 (or the pseudogene TRBV3-2) with TRBJ2-3; the match to TRBD1 covers 10 bases. This CDR3 contains 15 residues. The V segment lost 4 bases and the J segment 3 bases; nucleotides outside the gene matches: 4. Germline CDR1 LGHDT, CDR2 YNNKEL (reference sequence). The CDR3: CASSRGQGRTDTQYF. The CDR3 DNA follows: TGTGCCAGCAGCCGGGGACAGGGGAGAACAGATACGCAGTATTTT.

This clone was recorded once. Other DNA sequences in this sample translate to the same CDR3. This sequence joins TRBV19 and TRBJ2-5; D possibly corresponds to TRBD2 (7 bases). The CDR3 extends over 14 amino acids. Trimming removed 3 bases from V and 2 bases from J, with 10 bases in between. Germline CDR1 reads LNHDA; CDR2 reads SQIVND (reference sequence). The CDR3 reads CASSMGGQQETQYF. For the CDR3, the DNA is TGTGCCAGTAGTATGGGGGGGCAACAAGAGACCCAGTACTTC.

The CDR3 here is CASSPTGGGNTEAFF. The CDR3 DNA sequence: TGTGCCAGCTCACCGACAGGGGGGGGAAACACTGAAGCTTTCTTT. This chain uses TRBV18 with TRBJ1-1; TRBD1 matches 9 bases. V was pared by 3 bases and J by 2 bases, with 4 bases of the junction left unmatched. The CDR3 runs 15 residues. Germline CDR1 reads KGHSH; CDR2 reads LQKENI.